This TCR beta chain appears in the sequencing data of a study of T cells after yellow fever vaccination. In TCRdb, the 5' RACE reads were re-called with MiXCR into one record per CDR3 protein. This sample has roughly 340,000 distinct CDR3 sequences; almost 4% occur once, and the top ten carry approximately 24%. Germline V lookup: CDR1 DFQATT, CDR2 SNEGSKA (reference sequence). Losses at the gene ends were 0 bases for V and 9 bases for J; bases not matched to a gene: 13. This CDR3 contains 17 residues. This clonotype was observed a handful of times. The chain joins TRBV20-1 to TRBJ1-6; TRBD1 matches at 8 bases. The sequencing used PBMCs, collected 5 days after the yellow fever booster vaccination. The TCR sequence derives from a man between 18 and 35 years old who received the YFV17D yellow fever vaccine. The CDR3 DNA is TGCAGTGCTAGAGATCGACTGGGCGGACAGGGAACTTCACCCCTCCACTTT. Translation: CSARDRLGGQGTSPLHF.